This T cell receptor beta chain was sequenced during a study of T-cell reconstitution after alpha-beta-depleted transplantation in children. In germline, CDR1 is KGHSH, CDR2 LQKENI. This CDR3 has 15 residues. Deletions cut 6 bases from V and 0 bases from J, with 12 bases between. This clonotype was observed a handful of times. Its antigen is not identified. Unique molecular identifiers featured in how the TCRbeta library was prepared. TCRdb redid the calling of the PCR reads with MiXCR, one entry per CDR3 protein. The sample has about 500,000 distinct CDR3 sequences, over 9.5% seen once. Findings and caveats of the study: Reported findings indicate that, about two months after transplant, alpha-beta T cells came from several hundred expanded clones, which were derived from non-depleted graft cells. High day-60 TCRbeta diversity in some patients came from surviving recipient T cells and thymic progenitors. Newly made T cells mostly supplied T-cell counts and diversity one year after transplant.

The J gene is TRBJ2-1, the V gene TRBV18; D ambiguous. The material was PBMCs, mostly from graft donor cells, obtained 180 days after TCRalphabeta/CD19-depleted stem cell transplant. The source is a female patient aged 2-10 years who had a stem cell transplant for aplastic anemia, so the T cells may come from the graft donor. The CDR3 region has the DNA TGTGCCAGCTCTATAGCAGCGTCCTCCTACAATGAGCAGTTCTTC. Residues: CASSIAASSYNEQFF.